These 19 T cell receptor beta chains were all obtained from the same sample, sequenced in a study of blood T cell repertoires in COVID-19. Data came from immunoSEQ multiplex PCR; TCRdb stores just in-frame clones and leaves some out. The table has over 95,000 clones, about four fifths seen once. Source material: peripheral blood. The receptors were gathered from a woman aged 80 or older with active or convalescent COVID-19.

In this sample, this clone turned up once. The chain carries TRBV9 and TRBJ2-6, with unresolved D. Germline V lookup: CDR1 SGDLS, CDR2 YYNGEE. Trimming took off 0 bases at V and 4 bases at J, with 14 bases between the two ends. The CDR3 sequence is 17 residues long. The CDR3 region is CASSVDPSVYGANVLTF. The CDR3 region has the DNA TGTGCCAGCAGCGTAGATCCCTCGGTGTACGGGGCCAACGTCCTGACTTTC. Looking up the rest from reference TRBV9 and TRBJ2-6 gives the full variable domain: DSGVTQTPKHLITATGQRVTLRCSPRSGDLSVYWYQQSLDQGLQFLIQYYNGEERAKGNILERFSAQQFPDLHSELNLSSLELGDSALYFCASSVDPSVYGANVLTFGAGSRLTVL.

The rearrangement uses TRBV5-6 and TRBJ1-1; 9 positions agree with TRBD1. Germline V gene sequence: CDR1 SGHDT, CDR2 YYEEEE. CDR3 length equals 15 residues. With V trimmed by 4 bases and J by 1 base, 5 bases remained unmatched. The CDR3, as DNA: TGTGCCAGCAGCCCAACGACAGGGGGGAACACTGAAGCTTTCTTT. This gives the protein CASSPTTGGNTEAFF.

The chain combines TRBV15 with TRBJ1-3; TRBD1 matches at 9 bases. With 0 bases clipped from V and 0 bases from J, the junction kept 12 bases outside the gene matches. Germline CDR1 is LNHNV and CDR2 is YYDKDF (reference sequence). CDR3 size: 20 residues. CDR3 sequence (DNA): TGTGCCACCAGCAGAGATTTGGGGACCGGGACAGGGAGCTCTGGAAACACCATATATTTT. It yields the protein CATSRDLGTGTGSSGNTIYF.

The chain recombines TRBV10-3 with TRBJ2-7; TRBD2 matches at 11 bases. J gave up 4 bases and V 3 bases, and 2 bases lay outside the gene matches. Looked up from germline, CDR1 is ENHRY and CDR2 is SYGVKD. The CDR3 loop spans 14 amino acids. CDR3 region: CAISDLAGGYEQYF. In nucleotides, the CDR3 is TGTGCCATCAGTGACCTAGCGGGAGGTTACGAGCAGTACTTC.

The chain links TRBV5-8 to TRBJ2-1; D is possibly TRBD1 (6 bases). V shed 4 bases and J shed 7 bases, with 12 bases lying between them. The CDR3 spans 13 residues. The germline V gene encodes CDR1 SGHTS and CDR2 YDEGEE. CDR3 coding DNA: TGTGCCAGCAGCCCCAGAGGGGGTAATGAGCAGTTCTTC. Amino acids: CASSPRGGNEQFF.

The rearrangement joins TRBV19 to TRBJ2-7, with D possibly matching TRBD1 (6 bases). Per the germline V gene, CDR1 is LNHDA and CDR2 is SQIVND (reference sequence). The V end lost 5 bases, the J end lost 2 bases, and 13 bases lay between the germline ends. This CDR3 is built from 14 residues. CDR3 residues: CASSLTGITYEQYF. The CDR3 DNA is TGTGCCAGTAGTCTCACAGGGATTACCTACGAGCAGTACTTC.

For this clone: The junction departs from germline at one end; a sequencing error may be responsible. The rearrangement joins TRBV28 to TRBJ2-4; D not certain. Per germline, CDR1 MDHEN and CDR2 SYDVKM. This CDR3 has 15 amino acids. In DNA form, the CDR3 reads TGTGCCAGCAGAGTATCGGGTATCCCCAACAACATTCAGTACTTC. Its translation: CASRVSGIPNNIQYF.

The chain has TRBV12-3 or TRBV12-4 and TRBJ2-6; D ambiguous. The CDR3 runs to 13 residues. The V end was cut by 9 bases, the J end by 0 bases, with 6 bases between. DNA of the CDR3: TGTGCCAGTTCTATCTCTGGGGCCAACGTCCTGACTTTC. Its translation: CASSISGANVLTF.

This clone showed up just a few times. The chain is built from TRBV2 and TRBJ2-7; D gene ambiguous. The CDR3 spans 11 residues. Looked up from germline, CDR1 is SNHLY and CDR2 is FYNNEI. Trimming left V 9 bases short and J 0 bases short, with 6 bases between. This CDR3 reads CASRNSYEQYF. The CDR3 DNA is TGTGCCAGTCGTAACTCCTACGAGCAGTACTTC.

The V gene is TRBV15, the J gene TRBJ2-3, with 14 positions matching TRBD2. Trimming removed 1 base from V and 0 bases from J; junction bases left unmatched: 3. This CDR3 spans 18 amino acids. Germline CDR1 is LNHNV and CDR2 is YYDKDF (reference sequence). The CDR3 coding sequence is TGTGCCACCAGCAGAGGGGGACTAGCGGGAGTAAGCACAGATACGCAGTATTTT. This codes for CATSRGGLAGVSTDTQYF.

This clone appeared a single time. The chain carries TRBV15 and TRBJ2-7; 7 nucleotides match TRBD2. The trim removed 2 bases at V and 2 bases at J, leaving 6 bases unmatched. The CDR3 is made up of 15 amino acids. Germline assignment: CDR1 LNHNV and CDR2 YYDKDF (reference sequence). The CDR3 DNA reads as TGTGCCACCAGCAGAACTATAGCGGGCGCCTACGAGCAGTACTTC. This translates into CATSRTIAGAYEQYF.

V gene TRBV10-3 combines with J gene TRBJ1-3; D is perhaps TRBD1 (5 bases). The germline CDR1 and CDR2 sequences are ENHRY and SYGVKD. V was shortened by 6 bases and J by 2 bases, with 14 bases between the two germline ends. The CDR3 consists of 15 residues. The CDR3 DNA reads as TGTGCCATCAGGGAAGCGGGGGGTACTGGAAACACCATATATTTT. This gives the protein CAIREAGGTGNTIYF.

This clone was observed once. V usage is TRBV7-8 and J usage is TRBJ1-4; D is undetermined. Germline CDR1 SGHVS, CDR2 FQNEAQ. V was clipped by 3 bases and J by 7 bases, with 9 bases between them. CDR3 length: 13 amino acids. Here the CDR3 reads CASSFSPTEKLFF. CDR3 nucleotides: TGTGCCAGCAGCTTTAGCCCCACTGAAAAACTGTTTTTT.

The genes are TRBV6-1 and TRBJ2-1; 11 bases are shared with TRBD2. This CDR3 contains 16 residues. CDR1 is MNHNS, CDR2 SASEGT, per germline. After removal of 0 bases from V and 7 bases from J, the junction contained 5 bases not matched to a gene. CDR3 sequence: CASSEARLAGRNEQFF. As DNA, the CDR3 is TGTGCCAGCAGTGAAGCGAGACTAGCGGGAAGAAATGAGCAGTTCTTC.

The chain recombines TRBV27 with TRBJ1-6; D is unclear. The CDR3 has 16 amino acids. Trimming shortened V by 3 bases and J by 0 bases, and 9 bases separated the two germline ends. Germline V gene lookup returns CDR1 MNHEY and CDR2 SMNVEV (reference sequence). The CDR3 DNA is TGTGCCAGCAGTTTTGGCGGCCTCTCCTATAATTCACCCCTCCACTTT. Its translation is CASSFGGLSYNSPLHF.

J is TRBJ2-7 and V is TRBV2, with unresolved D. From germline, CDR1 is SNHLY and CDR2 FYNNEI. The CDR3 is 12 residues long. Trimming cost V 8 bases and J 3 bases, with 11 bases left between them. This CDR3 is CASQASFYEQYF. CDR3 nucleotides: TGTGCCAGCCAGGCCTCTTTCTACGAGCAGTACTTC.

This clone came up once. The chain employs TRBV9 and TRBJ2-2; 7 bases line up with TRBD1. The CDR3 runs 16 residues. Germline CDR1 SGDLS, CDR2 YYNGEE. The ends lost 4 bases at V and 7 bases at J; junction bases unmatched: 13. The CDR3 DNA reads as TGTGCCAGCAGCCCACGACAGGGACCCATTGGCGGGGAGCTGTTTTTT. It translates to CASSPRQGPIGGELFF.

V is TRBV28 and J is TRBJ1-5; possible D gene TRBD1, 6 bases. This CDR3 has 15 residues. CDR1 is MDHEN and CDR2 is SYDVKM in the germline V gene. Trimming cost V 8 bases and J 1 base, with 15 bases left between them. Here the CDR3 reads CASDTGLVSNQPQHF. The CDR3 nucleotides are TGTGCCAGCGATACAGGGCTTGTGAGCAATCAGCCCCAGCATTTT.

J is TRBJ2-7 and V is TRBV7-2; D might be TRBD1 (5 bases). The CDR3 has 15 residues. Germline CDR1 SGHTA, CDR2 FQGNSA. The germline V and J ends were trimmed by 4 bases and 7 bases, with 20 bases remaining between them. The CDR3 DNA reads TGTGCCAGCAGCTGGACACCCGGACCGGAAGATGAGCAGTACTTC. Encoded protein: CASSWTPGPEDEQYF.